The T cell receptor (beta chain) under discussion was sequenced for a study of T cell responses to AZD1222 COVID-19 vaccine. Profiling relied on immunoSEQ multiplex PCR, and the TCRdb table lists in-frame clones only, not all of them. The sample contains about 140,000 clones, roughly 93% of which appear only once. V shed 2 bases, J shed 7 bases, and the junction held 7 bases outside the gene matches. CDR1 and CDR2 (germline): SGHAT, FQNNGV. The CDR3 has 14 residues. The chain joins TRBV11-2 to TRBJ2-7; 8 bases match TRBD1. The TCR was taken from an adult who had recovered from COVID-19. The input for sequencing was peripheral blood, taken after recovery from COVID-19. The CDR3 spells CASSLLQGAREQYF. For the CDR3, the DNA is TGTGCCAGCAGCTTACTGCAGGGGGCAAGGGAGCAGTACTTC. Full variable domain (rest looked up from reference TRBV11-2 and TRBJ2-7): EAGVAQSPRYKIIEKRQSVAFWCNPISGHATLYWYQQILGQGPKLLIQFQNNGVVDDSQLPKDRFSAERLKGVDSTLKIQPAKLEDSAVYLCASSLLQGAREQYFGPGTRLTVT.